Shown below are 26 T cell receptor beta chains from a single sample sequenced in a study of cytomegalovirus exposure and HLA in healthy donors. A multiplex PCR was run with 60 Vbeta primers and 13 Jbeta primers. Sequencing was performed with immunoSEQ multiplex PCR; in TCRdb, only in-frame clones are kept and a portion is missing. This sample's table has 150,000 to 200,000 clones. Sequencing was done on a sample of PBMCs. These receptors originate from a woman in her sixties in good health and CMV-seronegative.

The chain is built from TRBV7-3 and TRBJ2-1; a possible D gene is TRBD2 (6 bases). Trimming took 1 base from V and 0 from J, leaving 28 bases between them. The germline V gene encodes CDR1 SGHTA and CDR2 FQGTGA. The CDR3 runs to 22 residues. The CDR3 is CASSLSGFGTLKYQSSYNEQFF. The CDR3 DNA follows: TGTGCCAGCAGCTTAAGCGGTTTCGGGACTCTCAAGTACCAGAGCTCCTACAATGAGCAGTTCTTC.

The rearrangement uses TRBV7-2 and TRBJ2-1; the match to TRBD2 covers 12 bases. With V trimmed by 2 bases and J by 6 bases, 2 bases remained unmatched. The CDR3 spans 15 residues. Germline CDR1 is SGHTA and CDR2 is FQGNSA. The chain's CDR3 is CASSLSSGGVNEQFF. The DNA for the CDR3 is TGTGCCAGCAGCTTATCTAGCGGGGGGGTCAATGAGCAGTTCTTC.

The chain couples TRBV15 to TRBJ2-7, with 7 bases identical to TRBD1. The CDR3 length is 15 residues. Germline V CDR1 and CDR2: LNHNV, YYDKDF (reference sequence). Unmatched junction bases numbered 7, after V lost 3 bases and J lost 2 bases. The CDR3 protein is CATSREDRAPYEQYF. CDR3 DNA: TGTGCCACCAGCAGGGAAGACAGGGCCCCCTACGAGCAGTACTTC.

The gene calls are TRBV6-6 and TRBJ2-1; 13 bases fit TRBD2. V lost 10 bases to trimming and J lost 6 bases; unmatched junction nucleotides: 3. Germline CDR1 is MNHNY and CDR2 is SVGAGI (reference sequence). The CDR3 is made up of 13 amino acids. CDR3 sequence: CATRLAGGNEQFF. The CDR3 DNA reads as TGTGCCACCCGACTAGCGGGAGGCAATGAGCAGTTCTTC.

V and J are TRBV6-5 and TRBJ1-5; 9 positions agree with TRBD1. This CDR3 comprises 14 residues. The ends lost 6 bases at V and 5 bases at J; junction bases unmatched: 5. CDR1 MNHEY and CDR2 SVGAGI come from the germline V gene. CDR3 amino acids: CASSPRQGDQPQHF. The CDR3 DNA sequence: TGTGCCAGCAGCCCCCGACAGGGGGATCAGCCCCAGCATTTT.

V usage is TRBV18 and J usage is TRBJ1-1; TRBD1 aligns across 8 bases. This CDR3 is 13 amino acids long. V shed 10 bases, J shed 3 bases, and the junction held 7 bases outside the gene matches. Per the germline V gene, CDR1 is KGHSH and CDR2 is LQKENI. The CDR3 bases are TGTGCCACCAGACAGGGGAGGGACACTGAAGCTTTCTTT. As protein: CATRQGRDTEAFF.

Remarks on this clone: The sample has other DNA sequences that encode this CDR3 too. The V and J genes are TRBV18 and TRBJ2-7; 7 nucleotides align to TRBD2. The CDR3 consists of 14 residues. The V segment lost 3 bases and the J segment 3 bases; nucleotides outside the gene matches: 5. The V gene's germline CDR1 is KGHSH and CDR2 LQKENI. The CDR3 region is CASSPGGGSYEQYF. CDR3 bases: TGTGCCAGCTCACCGGGGGGAGGGAGCTACGAGCAGTACTTC. The full variable domain, completed using reference TRBV18 and TRBJ2-7, is NAGVMQNPRHLVRRRGQEARLRCSPMKGHSHVYWYRQLPEEGLKFMVYLQKENIIDESGMPKERFSAEFPKEGPSILRIQQVVRGDSAAYFCASSPGGGSYEQYFGPGTRLTVT.

The chain joins TRBV5-6 to TRBJ1-1; no definite D call. This CDR3 contains 14 residues. With 4 bases removed from V and 2 bases from J, the gap between germline ends came to 12 bases. Germline values: CDR1 SGHDT, CDR2 YYEEEE. The chain's CDR3 is CASSRYTRNTEAFF. The CDR3 region has the DNA TGTGCCAGCAGCCGATATACCAGAAACACTGAAGCTTTCTTT. The whole variable domain, filled in from reference TRBV5-6 and TRBJ1-1, reads DAGVTQSPTHLIKTRGQQVTLRCSPKSGHDTVSWYQQALGQGPQFIFQYYEEEERQRGNFPDRFSGHQFPNYSSELNVNALLLGDSALYLCASSRYTRNTEAFFGQGTRLTVV.

V is TRBV5-5 and J is TRBJ2-7; 7 bases are shared with TRBD2. CDR1 SGHKS and CDR2 YYEKEE come from the germline V gene (reference sequence). V lost 4 bases and J lost 3; bases outside the gene matches: 13. The CDR3 has 16 residues. The CDR3 DNA is TGTGCCAGCAGCGGGGGTGGTGTAGCGGGCCTCTACGAGCAGTACTTC. Protein sequence: CASSGGGVAGLYEQYF.

V usage is TRBV5-1 and J usage is TRBJ2-1; D ambiguous. The V and J ends lost 5 bases and 4 bases respectively, with 13 bases between them. This CDR3 is built from 14 residues. CDR1 is SGHRS, CDR2 YFSETQ, per germline. CDR3 sequence reads: CASRHDSSYNEQFF. The CDR3 coding sequence is TGCGCCAGCAGACATGACTCGTCATACAATGAGCAGTTCTTC.

The chain has TRBV6-6 and TRBJ1-5; TRBD1 aligns across 7 bases. Germline lookup yields CDR1 MNHNY and CDR2 SVGAGI (reference sequence). The CDR3 contains 16 residues. V was clipped by 2 bases and J by 4 bases; unmatched bases: 8. CDR3 residues: CASSYLPAQGNQPQHF. CDR3 in DNA: TGTGCCAGCAGTTACCTCCCCGCACAGGGGAATCAGCCCCAGCATTTT.

The chain links TRBV6-5 to TRBJ2-1, with TRBD1 matching over 8 bases. This CDR3 is built from 16 residues. Germline CDR1 reads MNHEY; CDR2 reads SVGAGI. The V and J ends lost 2 bases and 8 bases, in that order; junction bases with no gene match: 11. CDR3 sequence: CASSYPTGVNRYEQFF. The CDR3, as DNA: TGTGCCAGCAGTTACCCGACAGGGGTGAACCGGTATGAGCAGTTCTTC.

The chain links TRBV18 to TRBJ1-1, with D unresolved. Germline V gene sequence: CDR1 KGHSH, CDR2 LQKENI. The CDR3 spans 14 residues. V was shortened by 6 bases and J by 5 bases, with 16 bases between the two germline ends. CDR3: CASSSSREKTEAFF. CDR3 DNA sequence: TGTGCCAGCTCTTCTTCGAGGGAGAAAACTGAAGCTTTCTTT. The whole variable domain, filled in from reference TRBV18 and TRBJ1-1, reads NAGVMQNPRHLVRRRGQEARLRCSPMKGHSHVYWYRQLPEEGLKFMVYLQKENIIDESGMPKERFSAEFPKEGPSILRIQQVVRGDSAAYFCASSSSREKTEAFFGQGTRLTVV.

The chain joins TRBV7-2 to TRBJ1-2; D is possibly TRBD1 (5 bases). Germline loops: CDR1 SGHTA, CDR2 FQGNSA. The V end lost 1 base, the J end lost 8 bases, and 14 bases lay between the germline ends. The length of the CDR3 is 14 residues. The CDR3 DNA reads TGTGCCAGCAGCTTAGTTCCAGGGCTGTACGGCTACACCTTC. This gives the protein CASSLVPGLYGYTF.

The chain is built from TRBV4-2 and TRBJ1-1, with no clear D. The germline gives CDR1 LGHNA, CDR2 YNFKEQ. V lost 0 bases, J lost 0 bases, and 8 bases lay in between. The CDR3 covers 15 residues. CDR3 in amino acids: CASSQDEAVNTEAFF. The CDR3 region has the DNA TGTGCCAGCAGCCAAGACGAGGCTGTGAACACTGAAGCTTTCTTT.

In DNA form, the CDR3 reads TGTGCCAGCAGCCAAACCTCGGGACAGGGGAACACTGAAGCTTTCTTT. Its protein is CASSQTSGQGNTEAFF. V and J are TRBV14 and TRBJ1-1; 9 bases map to TRBD1. The CDR3 is 16 residues long. Trimming removed 2 bases from V and 1 base from J; junction bases left unmatched: 5. Germline V lookup: CDR1 SGHDN, CDR2 FVKESK. The whole variable domain, filled in from reference TRBV14 and TRBJ1-1, reads EAGVTQFPSHSVIEKGQTVTLRCDPISGHDNLYWYRRVMGKEIKFLLHFVKESKQDESGMPNNRFLAERTGGTYSTLKVQPAELEDSGVYFCASSQTSGQGNTEAFFGQGTRLTVV.

V usage is TRBV7-9 and J usage is TRBJ1-4; 9 bases fit TRBD1. Germline CDR1 SEHNR, CDR2 FQNEAQ (reference sequence). J lost 1 base, V lost 4 bases, and 10 bases had no gene match. This CDR3 comprises 18 residues. DNA for the CDR3: TGTGCCAGCAGCTCGTTTTTGACAGGGGGTGGAACTAATGAAAAACTGTTTTTT. This translates into CASSSFLTGGGTNEKLFF. The full variable domain, rest sourced from reference TRBV7-9 and TRBJ1-4, is DTGVSQNPRHKITKRGQNVTFRCDPISEHNRLYWYRQTLGQGPEFLTYFQNEAQLEKSRLLSDRFSAERPKGSFSTLEIQRTEQGDSAMYLCASSSFLTGGGTNEKLFFGSGTQLSVL.

The chain links TRBV2 to TRBJ2-6, with no clear D. The germline V gene has CDR1 SNHLY and CDR2 FYNNEI. V lost 4 bases, J lost 1 base, and 5 bases lay in between. CDR3 length: 14 residues. This CDR3 reads CASSAESGANVLTF. The CDR3 nucleotides are TGTGCCAGCAGTGCGGAGTCTGGGGCCAACGTCCTGACTTTC. Variable domain in full (rest from reference TRBV2 and TRBJ2-6): EPEVTQTPSHQVTQMGQEVILRCVPISNHLYFYWYRQILGQKVEFLVSFYNNEISEKSEIFDDQFSVERPDGSNFTLKIRSTKLEDSAMYFCASSAESGANVLTFGAGSRLTVL.

The chain has TRBV4-3 and TRBJ2-3, with TRBD2 identical over 10 bases. After removal of 4 bases from V and 3 bases from J, the junction contained 7 bases not matched to a gene. This CDR3 comprises 16 residues. CDR1 is LGHNA and CDR2 is YSLEER in the germline V gene. The CDR3 reads CASSRLTSGVTDTQYF. As DNA, the CDR3 is TGCGCCAGCAGCCGGCTCACTAGCGGGGTGACAGATACGCAGTATTTT.

V gene TRBV4-2 combines with J gene TRBJ1-5; 9 positions agree with TRBD1. Germline V lookup: CDR1 LGHNA, CDR2 YNFKEQ. V lost 1 base, J lost 0 bases, and 7 bases stayed unmatched. The CDR3 loop spans 18 amino acids. As DNA, the CDR3 is TGTGCCAGCAGCCAAGGACAGGGGGAATGGGTTAGCAATCAGCCCCAGCATTTT. As protein: CASSQGQGEWVSNQPQHF.

The chain carries TRBV5-4 and TRBJ2-1; 9 bases are a match to TRBD2. Germline assignment: CDR1 SGHNT and CDR2 YYREEE (reference sequence). The V gene end was trimmed by 0 bases and the J gene end by 2 bases; junction bases not matched to a gene: 12. CDR3 length: 19 amino acids. The CDR3 is CASSLELAGYARPYNEQFF. Here the CDR3 DNA reads TGTGCCAGCAGCTTGGAACTAGCGGGCTACGCCAGGCCCTACAATGAGCAGTTCTTC.

The rearrangement links TRBV27 to TRBJ1-5; TRBD1 might be the D (6 bases). The ends were cut back, 7 bases at V and 5 bases at J, with 15 bases in the middle. CDR3 length: 14 amino acids. Germline V gene sequence: CDR1 MNHEY, CDR2 SMNVEV (reference sequence). The CDR3 DNA reads as TGTGCCAGCAATCCTACAGGGATGGATCAGCCCCAGCATTTT. It is translated as CASNPTGMDQPQHF.

V usage is TRBV18 and J usage is TRBJ1-1, with D unresolved. Between the trimmed V and J ends, which lost 6 bases and 0 bases, there was a span of 17 bases. The length of the CDR3 is 16 residues. The V gene's germline CDR1 is KGHSH and CDR2 LQKENI. The CDR3 DNA follows: TGTGCCAGCTCCCCGGTGGGCAGAGTGATGAACACTGAAGCTTTCTTT. It translates to CASSPVGRVMNTEAFF.

The CDR3 reads CASSQDLGTGIETQYF. The CDR3, as DNA: TGCGCCAGCAGCCAAGATCTGGGGACAGGGATAGAGACCCAGTACTTC. V gene TRBV4-3 combines with J gene TRBJ2-5, with 9 bases that match TRBD1. V was clipped by 0 bases and J by 4 bases; unmatched bases: 6. The CDR3 runs to 16 residues. Germline V lookup: CDR1 LGHNA, CDR2 YSLEER.

The gene calls are TRBV7-3 and TRBJ2-1, with 7 bases identical to TRBD2. The ends lost 0 bases at V and 2 bases at J; junction bases unmatched: 1. Germline V gene sequence: CDR1 SGHTA, CDR2 FQGTGA. The CDR3 extends over 15 amino acids. This CDR3 reads CASSLTGTTYNEQFF. The CDR3 bases are TGTGCCAGCAGCTTAACGGGGACTACCTACAATGAGCAGTTCTTC.

J is TRBJ2-2 and V is TRBV7-2; D not resolved. Germline values: CDR1 SGHTA, CDR2 FQGNSA. CDR3 length equals 12 residues. Between the trimmed V and J ends, which lost 5 bases and 6 bases, there was a span of 7 bases. CDR3 sequence: CASSPEAGELFF. CDR3 nucleotide sequence: TGTGCCAGCAGCCCCGAGGCCGGGGAGCTGTTTTTT. The full variable domain, its missing parts supplied by reference TRBV7-2 and TRBJ2-2, is GAGVSQSPSNKVTEKGKDVELRCDPISGHTALYWYRQSLGQGLEFLIYFQGNSAPDKSGLPSDRFSAERTGGSVSTLTIQRTQQEDSAVYLCASSPEAGELFFGEGSRLTVL.